In this sample, the clone carrying this T cell receptor (beta chain) turned up many times. The data stem from a study of breast tumors, draining lymph nodes, adjacent tissues. TCRdb itself ran the multiplex PCR reads through MiXCR, one entry per CDR3 protein. The table shows fewer than 150,000 distinct CDR3 sequences, with 21% occurring only once. Germline CDR1 MDHEN, CDR2 SYDVKM. The CDR3 sequence is 14 residues long. Trimming took 5 bases from V and 5 from J, leaving 13 bases between them. Samples came from axillary lymph nodes draining the breast cancer. This sequence was found in a female donor with breast cancer. Some clones in this sample may be carry-over from other donors' samples. The specimen was axillary lymph node tissue. The chain has TRBV28 and TRBJ1-5, with D tentatively TRBD1 (6 bases). The CDR3 here is CASSRGQSYQPQHF. Here the CDR3 DNA reads TGTGCCAGCAGTAGAGGACAGTCCTATCAGCCCCAGCATTTT.